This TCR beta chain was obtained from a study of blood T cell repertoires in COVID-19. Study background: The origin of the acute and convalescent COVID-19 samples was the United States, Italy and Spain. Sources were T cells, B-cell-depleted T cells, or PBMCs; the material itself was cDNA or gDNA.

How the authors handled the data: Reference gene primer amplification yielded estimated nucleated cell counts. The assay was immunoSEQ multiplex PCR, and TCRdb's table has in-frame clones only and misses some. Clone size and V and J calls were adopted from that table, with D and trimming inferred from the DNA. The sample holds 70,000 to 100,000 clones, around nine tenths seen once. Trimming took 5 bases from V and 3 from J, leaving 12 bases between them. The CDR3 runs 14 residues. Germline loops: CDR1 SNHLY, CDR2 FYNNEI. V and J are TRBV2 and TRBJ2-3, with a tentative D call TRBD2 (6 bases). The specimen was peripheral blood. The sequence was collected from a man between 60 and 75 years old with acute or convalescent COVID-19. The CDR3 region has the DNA TGTGCCAGCAGTTACGGAGGAGGGACAGATACGCAGTATTTT. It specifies CASSYGGGTDTQYF.